The present T cell receptor beta chain was sequenced within a study of tumor and adjacent non-tumor tissue in lung cancer. Broader study findings: Shorter survival was associated with higher TCR diversity in tumors.

The template was RNA from unsorted bulk tissue. The CDR3 runs 15 residues. CDR1 and CDR2 from the germline V gene are LGHNA and YSLEER. A modified ARM-PCR protocol with three rounds of nested PCR amplified TCRbeta. TCRdb ran MiXCR on the multiplex PCR reads and lists one entry per CDR3 protein. The sample lists 75,000 to 100,000 distinct CDR3 sequences; less than 80% were seen once. Turning to this clonotype: Its matching antigen is unknown. Sequence at one end of the junction differs from germline and may be a read error.

The receptor comes from a man aged 55 to 70 with non-small cell lung cancer. The chain combines TRBV4-3 with TRBJ2-3; the D is unclear. Sequences were obtained from lung tumor tissue. The CDR3 nucleotides read TGCGCCAACAGCCCCCGGGTATGGGCTACAGATACGCAGTATTTT. The encoded protein is CANSPRVWATDTQYF.